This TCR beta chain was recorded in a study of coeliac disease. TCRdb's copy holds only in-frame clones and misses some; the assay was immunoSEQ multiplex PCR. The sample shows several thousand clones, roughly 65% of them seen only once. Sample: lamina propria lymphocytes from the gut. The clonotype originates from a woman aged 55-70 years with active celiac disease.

The CDR3 coding sequence is TGTGCCAGCAGCTTCACTGGCGGGTCCTGGAGCGAGCAGTACTTC. Translation gives CASSFTGGSWSEQYF. This chain links TRBV5-5 with TRBJ2-7; weak D call: TRBD2 (5 bases). V lost 2 bases to trimming and J lost 6 bases, with 18 bases between them. There are 15 residues in the CDR3. The V gene's germline CDR1 is SGHKS and CDR2 YYEKEE (reference sequence).